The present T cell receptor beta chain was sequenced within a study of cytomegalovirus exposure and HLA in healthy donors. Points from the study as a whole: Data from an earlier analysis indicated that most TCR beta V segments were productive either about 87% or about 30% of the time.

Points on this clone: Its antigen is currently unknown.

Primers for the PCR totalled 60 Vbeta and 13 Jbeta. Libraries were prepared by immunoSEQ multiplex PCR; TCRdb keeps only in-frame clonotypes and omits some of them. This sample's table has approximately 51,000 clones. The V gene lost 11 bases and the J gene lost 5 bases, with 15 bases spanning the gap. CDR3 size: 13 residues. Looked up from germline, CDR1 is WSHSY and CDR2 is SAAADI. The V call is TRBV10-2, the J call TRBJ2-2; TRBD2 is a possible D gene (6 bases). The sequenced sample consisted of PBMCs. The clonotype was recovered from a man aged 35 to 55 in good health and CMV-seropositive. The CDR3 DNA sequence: TGCGCCGGCCGGGACTTCATGACCGGGGAGCTGTTTTTT. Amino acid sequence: CAGRDFMTGELFF.